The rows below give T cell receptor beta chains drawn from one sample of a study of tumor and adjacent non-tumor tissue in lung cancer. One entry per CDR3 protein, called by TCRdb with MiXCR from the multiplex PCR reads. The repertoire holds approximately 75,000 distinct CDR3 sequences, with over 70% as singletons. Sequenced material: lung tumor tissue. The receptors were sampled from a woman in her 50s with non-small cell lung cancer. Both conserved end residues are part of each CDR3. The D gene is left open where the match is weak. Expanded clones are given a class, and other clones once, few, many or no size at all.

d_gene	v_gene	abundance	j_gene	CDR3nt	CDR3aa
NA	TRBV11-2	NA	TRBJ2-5	TGTGCCAGCAGCCTAGTCGGCGGTTGGGACCAAGAGGCCCAGTACTTC	CASSLVGGWDQEAQYF
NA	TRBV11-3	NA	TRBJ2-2	TGTACCAGCATCCTAGCGAGGGGCACCGGGGAGCTGTTTTTT	CTSILARGTGELFF
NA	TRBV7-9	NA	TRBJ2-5	TGTGCCAGCAGCATCCTAGAAGAGACTCAGTACTTC	CASSILEETQYF
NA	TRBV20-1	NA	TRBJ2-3	TGCAGTGCTAGTTACCAAAATCTTTATAGCAATCAGTCCCAGTATTTT	CSASYQNLYSNQSQYF
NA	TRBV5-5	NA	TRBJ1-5	TGTGCCAGCAGCGTTGACCCGGACTGGTATCAGCCCCAGCATTTT	CASSVDPDWYQPQHF
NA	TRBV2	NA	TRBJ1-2	NA	CVSSGQGSLYGCTF
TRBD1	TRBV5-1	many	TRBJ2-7	TGCGCCAGCAGCTTGCAGGGGGCCCTTACCTACGAGCAGTACTTC	CASSLQGALTYEQYF
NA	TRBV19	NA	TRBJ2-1	TGTGCCAGTAGTAAACAGGGAGTATGTGAGCAGTTCTTC	CASSKQGVCEQFF
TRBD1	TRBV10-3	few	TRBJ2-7	TGTGTCATCGGGACAGGGTTAACCTACAAGCAGTACTTC	CVIGTGLTYKQYF
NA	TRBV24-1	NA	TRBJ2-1	TGTACCACCAGTCCGAATGGACAGGACTACAAAGAGCAGTTCTTC	CTTSPNGQDYKEQFF
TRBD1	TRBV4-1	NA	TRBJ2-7	TGCGCCAGCAGTCTAGGGCAGGGGGACTACGAGCAGTACTTC	CASSLGQGDYEQYF
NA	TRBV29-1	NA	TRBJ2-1	TGCAGCGTTGACGACCCCGCTACTACACAGCTCTTC	CSVDDPATTQLF
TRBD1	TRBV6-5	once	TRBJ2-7	TGTGCCAGCAGTTACTCCCAGGGGGCGCACGAGCAGTACTTC	CASSYSQGAHEQYF
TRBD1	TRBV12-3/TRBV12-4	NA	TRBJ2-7	TGTGTCAGCAGCCCCGCTCGGGGACAGCCATACGAGCAGTACTTC	CVSSPARGQPYEQYF
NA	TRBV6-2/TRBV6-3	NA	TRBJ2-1	TGTCCCAGTAGTTTAGCCCCTTACGATGAGCAGTTCTTC	CPSSLAPYDEQFF
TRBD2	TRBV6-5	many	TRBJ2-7	TGTGCCAGCAGTCCGCCGGGAGGAGGGGCTACGGAGCAGTACTTC	CASSPPGGGATEQYF
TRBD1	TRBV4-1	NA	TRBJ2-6	TGTGCCAGCTGCCAAGATTGGTGGACAGGGGACTCTGGGGCCAACGTCCTGACTTTC	CASCQDWWTGDSGANVLTF
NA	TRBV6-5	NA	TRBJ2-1	TGTGCCAGCAGTTACTCGCGACAGGAGGCTAGCTACAATGAGCAGTTCTTC	CASSYSRQEASYNEQFF
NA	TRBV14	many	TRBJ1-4	TGTGCCAGCAGCCAAGATTACCACCGCGAAAAACTGTTTTTT	CASSQDYHREKLFF
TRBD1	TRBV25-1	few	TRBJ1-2	TGTGCCAGCAGTGACGGGACAGGGGGAATGGTCTATGGCTACACCTTC	CASSDGTGGMVYGYTF
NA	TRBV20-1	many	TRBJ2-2	TGCAGTGCCAAAGGGACCACCGGGGAGCTGTTTTTT	CSAKGTTGELFF
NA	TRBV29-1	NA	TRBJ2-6	TGCAGCGCCCAAGCCCGCCTATCCTCTGGGGACAACGTCCTGGCTTTC	CSAQARLSSGDNVLAF
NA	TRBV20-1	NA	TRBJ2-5	TGCAGTGCTTTCCGGATGAGGGCGGGCGAGGAGACCCAGCATTTC	CSAFRMRAGEETQHF
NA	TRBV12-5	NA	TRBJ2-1	TGTGCTAGTGGCGCTGGACGGGGCTCCTACAATGAACTGTTCTTC	CASGAGRGSYNELFF
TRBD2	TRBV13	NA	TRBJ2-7	TGTGCCAGCAGTTTAAACTCGGGACTAGCGCGAGTTGAGCAGTACTTC	CASSLNSGLARVEQYF
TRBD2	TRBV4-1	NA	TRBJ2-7	TGCGCCAGCAGCCAATATCAGACTAGCAGTTACTACGAGCAGTACTTC	CASSQYQTSSYYEQYF
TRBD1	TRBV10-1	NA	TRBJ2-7	TGCGCCAGCACTGAGTCGACAGGGGGCATGGGCTACGAGCAGTACTTC	CASTESTGGMGYEQYF
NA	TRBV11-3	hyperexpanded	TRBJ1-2	TGTGCCACCAAGACGGGTTGCTATGGCTACACCTTC	CATKTGCYGYTF
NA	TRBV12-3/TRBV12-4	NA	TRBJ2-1	TGTGCCAGCAGTTTACAGCGGAAGGTTGGGAGTGAACTGTTCTTC	CASSLQRKVGSELFF
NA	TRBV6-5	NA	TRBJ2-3	TGTGCCAGCAGTTACTCGAGAATGCCAGATATTCAGTATTTT	CASSYSRMPDIQYF
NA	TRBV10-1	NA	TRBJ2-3	TGCGCCGGCTCAGGGGAGCAGGATACAGATACGCAGTATTTT	CAGSGEQDTDTQYF
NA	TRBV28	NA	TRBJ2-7	TGTGCCAGCGAATTGGAGGGACAGTACGAGCAGTACTTC	CASELEGQYEQYF
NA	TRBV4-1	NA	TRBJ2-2	TGCACCAGCCATGCCATGAATACCGGGGAGCTGTTTTTT	CTSHAMNTGELFF
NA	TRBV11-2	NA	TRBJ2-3	TGTGCCAGTAGCTTATGGTCACGCACAGATTCGCAGTATTTT	CASSLWSRTDSQYF
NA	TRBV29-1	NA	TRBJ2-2	TGCAGCACATTGGGACCTGCGAACACCGGGGGGCTGTTTTTT	CSTLGPANTGGLFF
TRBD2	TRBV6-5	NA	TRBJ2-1	TGTGCCAGCAGTTACCTAGGACTAGCGGATGAGCAGTCCTTC	CASSYLGLADEQSF
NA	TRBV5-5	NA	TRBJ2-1	TGTGTCAACAGCTTGGAGTCGTTGGAGTTCTTC	CVNSLESLEFF
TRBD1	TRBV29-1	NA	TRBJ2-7	TGCAACGTTGAACCCCACGGGACAGGGGATACTAAGGAGCAGTACTTC	CNVEPHGTGDTKEQYF
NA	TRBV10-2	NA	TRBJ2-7	TGCGCCAGCAGTGTGGGTAACGAGCAGCACTTC	CASSVGNEQHF
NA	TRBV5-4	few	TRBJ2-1	TGTGCCAGTAACTACTCCATTGACAGCTGGGGTGAGCAGTTCTTC	CASNYSIDSWGEQFF
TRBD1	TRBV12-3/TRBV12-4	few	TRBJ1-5	TGTGTCGGCAGTTTAAACAGGGGAAGTCAGCCCCAGCATTTT	CVGSLNRGSQPQHF
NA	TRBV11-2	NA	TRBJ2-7	TGTGCCAGCAGCTTACTCCCGAGGGTCTCTGGCCTCGAGGAGTGCTTC	CASSLLPRVSGLEECF
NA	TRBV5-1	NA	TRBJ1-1	TGCGCCAGCAGCTCCAAGGCTTTGGACATTGAAGCTTTCTTT	CASSSKALDIEAFF
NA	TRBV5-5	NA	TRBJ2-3	TGTGTCAGCAGCCGACCCACTCGGACAGATACACAGTATTTT	CVSSRPTRTDTQYF
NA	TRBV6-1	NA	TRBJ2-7	TGTGCCAGCAGTGATTTAGGGCTAGTGGGAGACTACGAGCAATACTTC	CASSDLGLVGDYEQYF
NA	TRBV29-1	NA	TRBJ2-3	TGCAGCGCTGGATGGGATCCACAGTATTTT	CSAGWDPQYF
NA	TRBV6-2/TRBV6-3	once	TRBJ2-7	TGTGCCAGCACCGTGCGGGAAGATAGGGAGCAGTACTTC	CASTVREDREQYF
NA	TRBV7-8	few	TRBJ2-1	TGTGCCAGTAGCTCCCATGGGACCGCCGGAAGGGAGCAGTTCTTC	CASSSHGTAGREQFF
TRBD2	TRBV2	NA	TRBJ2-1	TGTGCCAGCAGTAAAGGACTAGCGGGGGGCTGGGGTGAGCAGTTCTTC	CASSKGLAGGWGEQFF
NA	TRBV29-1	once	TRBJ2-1	TGCAGCGCCGAGGATGGGGTACTGGGTTCCAAAGAGCAGTTCTTC	CSAEDGVLGSKEQFF
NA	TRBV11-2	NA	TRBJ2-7	TGTGCCAACAGCCTGACGGTCATTGCCTACGAGCAGTACTTC	CANSLTVIAYEQYF
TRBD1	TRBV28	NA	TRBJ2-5	TGTGCCAGTAGCAAGACAGGGACCCAAGAGAGCCAGTACTTC	CASSKTGTQESQYF
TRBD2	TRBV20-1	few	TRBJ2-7	TGCAGTGCTAGTCGACCCATTCTCCGGGGGGATATATCCCACGAGCAGTACTTC	CSASRPILRGDISHEQYF
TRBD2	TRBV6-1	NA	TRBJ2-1	TGTGCCAGCAGTAGCGGGAGAAACAATGAGCAGTTCTTT	CASSSGRNNEQFF
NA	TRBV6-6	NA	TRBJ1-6	TGTGCCAGCAGTTCACCCGGAGCGTCGGGCGATTCACCCCTCCGCTTT	CASSSPGASGDSPLRF
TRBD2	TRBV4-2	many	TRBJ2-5	TGTGCCAGCAGCCCTCGACTAGCGGGGAACCAAGAGACCCAGTACTTC	CASSPRLAGNQETQYF
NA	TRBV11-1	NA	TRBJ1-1	TGTGCCAGCAGCAGGGGTTTCGACAGTGCAGCTTTCTTT	CASSRGFDSAAFF
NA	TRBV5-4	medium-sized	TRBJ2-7	TGTGCCAGCAGCTTGGGCCGGGATAGCTCCTACGAGCAGTACTTC	CASSLGRDSSYEQYF
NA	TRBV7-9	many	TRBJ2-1	TGTGCCAGCAGCCCCTTAGGATCGAGGGACAATGAGCAGTTCTTC	CASSPLGSRDNEQFF
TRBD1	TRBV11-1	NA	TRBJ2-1	TGTGCCAGTAGCCTAGGGGGCGAGCAGCGCTTC	CASSLGGEQRF